Below, 11 T cell receptor beta chains from the same sample are listed, as sequenced in a study of beta chain features in type 1 diabetes. The entirety of the isolated RNA underwent reverse transcription, so expressed TCRB transcripts were sequenced. This table comes from immunoSEQ multiplex PCR, and its TCRdb copy is limited to in-frame clones, with some not included. The table lists 200,000 to 300,000 clones, 27% of them singletons. The sequenced sample was central memory CD4+ T cells from blood. Source of these receptors: a man aged 25-45 years in good health.

The sample holds a few counts of this clone. The rearrangement joins TRBV5-4 to TRBJ2-5; D remains unclear. V shed 0 bases and J shed 2 bases, with 11 bases lying between them. The germline CDR1 and CDR2 sequences are SGHNT and YYREEE (reference sequence). The CDR3 spans 15 residues. CDR3 sequence: CASSLVGPTQETQYF. In DNA form, the CDR3 reads TGTGCCAGCAGCTTGGTAGGGCCAACGCAAGAGACCCAGTACTTC.

This clone was seen many times. CDR3 in amino acids: CASSPTGAWEQYF. In DNA, the CDR3 is TGTGCCAGCAGTCCGACAGGGGCGTGGGAGCAGTACTTC. V is TRBV2 and J is TRBJ2-7, with 8 positions matching TRBD1. CDR1 is SNHLY, CDR2 FYNNEI, per germline. Trimming took 5 bases from V and 7 from J; bases not matched to a gene: 7. This CDR3 is built from 13 residues.

V and J are TRBV6-5 and TRBJ2-1, with D unresolved. The CDR3 runs to 15 residues. Germline-derived CDR1 and CDR2 are MNHEY and SVGAGI. The V gene lost 6 bases and the J gene lost 0 bases, with 12 bases spanning the gap. As DNA, the CDR3 is TGTGCCAGCAGACGGTTCCGTAGCTCCTACAATGAGCAGTTCTTC. Protein: CASRRFRSSYNEQFF.

The J gene is TRBJ2-2, the V gene TRBV15; D is uncertain. Deletions cut 1 base from V and 3 bases from J, with 9 bases between. CDR3 length equals 15 residues. The V gene's germline CDR1 is LNHNV and CDR2 YYDKDF (reference sequence). The CDR3 spells CATSRGPRDTGELFF. For the CDR3, the DNA is TGTGCCACCAGCAGAGGTCCCCGGGACACCGGGGAGCTGTTTTTT.

This clone was picked up many times. Other DNA sequences of this sample code for an identical CDR3. The V call is TRBV30, the J call TRBJ2-5; D call uncertain. CDR3 length equals 14 residues. Germline loops: CDR1 GTSNPN, CDR2 SVGIG (reference sequence). The ends were cut back, 2 bases at V and 5 bases at J, with 15 bases in the middle. The CDR3 DNA is TGTGCCTGGAGTCCCCTGGGCGGCGGCGAGACCCAGTACTTC. This encodes CAWSPLGGGETQYF.

This clone was seen a few times. The rearrangement joins TRBV7-8 to TRBJ2-3; 15 bases agree with TRBD2. Germline V lookup: CDR1 SGHVS, CDR2 FQNEAQ. The CDR3 consists of 20 residues. V gave up 7 bases and J gave up 0 bases; unmatched junction bases: 14. The CDR3 DNA follows: TGTGCCAGCAACCTCGGGACTAGCGGGAGGCTCTTCAGAAGCACAGATACGCAGTATTTT. It is translated as CASNLGTSGRLFRSTDTQYF. Full variable domain (missing parts from reference TRBV7-8 and TRBJ2-3): GAGVSQSPRYKVAKRGQDVALRCDPISGHVSLFWYQQALGQGPEFLTYFQNEAQLDKSGLPSDRFFAERPEGSVSTLKIQRTQQEDSAVYLCASNLGTSGRLFRSTDTQYFGPGTRLTVL.

J is TRBJ2-5 and V is TRBV7-9; 9 bases agree with TRBD2. The V gene end was trimmed by 5 bases and the J gene end by 5 bases; junction bases not matched to a gene: 3. The CDR3 is 13 residues long. Germline CDR1 reads SEHNR; CDR2 reads FQNEAQ (reference sequence). The chain's CDR3 is CASSKSGRETQYF. DNA for the CDR3: TGTGCCAGCAGCAAGAGCGGGAGGGAGACCCAGTACTTC.

The chain couples TRBV5-4 to TRBJ2-5, with D uncertain. Germline-derived CDR1 and CDR2 are SGHNT and YYREEE (reference sequence). V lost 0 bases and J lost 1, with 7 bases in between. CDR3 length: 14 residues. CDR3 loop: CASSLDSVQETQYF. CDR3 coding DNA: TGTGCCAGCAGCTTGGACTCGGTCCAAGAGACCCAGTACTTC.

This clone was seen only a few times. The chain combines TRBV27 with TRBJ1-3; D might be TRBD1 (6 bases). With 6 bases removed from V and 0 bases from J, the gap between germline ends came to 18 bases. The CDR3 extends over 17 amino acids. Per germline, CDR1 MNHEY and CDR2 SMNVEV (reference sequence). CDR3 amino acids: CASSPNTGPSSGNTIYF. DNA for the CDR3: TGTGCCAGCAGCCCTAATACAGGGCCTAGCTCTGGAAACACCATATATTTT.

In its sample, this clone was seen many times. The chain has TRBV5-4 and TRBJ2-3, with 8 nucleotides matching TRBD1. The CDR3 spans 14 residues. Trimming at V came to 5 bases and at J to 4 bases, leaving 6 bases not matched to a gene. Germline lookup yields CDR1 SGHNT and CDR2 YYREEE (reference sequence). The CDR3 DNA sequence: TGTGCCAGCAGGTTACAGGGGGGCCCAGATACGCAGTATTTT. Translation: CASRLQGGPDTQYF.

This clone was detected a few times. This chain uses TRBV7-8 with TRBJ2-2; 9 nucleotides agree with TRBD1. Germline V CDR1 and CDR2: SGHVS, FQNEAQ. The CDR3 length is 15 residues. Germline trimming cut 5 bases from V and 1 base from J; bases unmatched to any gene: 2. The CDR3 protein is CASSKDRGNTGELFF. CDR3 nucleotide sequence: TGTGCCAGCAGCAAGGACAGGGGGAACACCGGGGAGCTGTTTTTT.